This T cell receptor beta chain originates from a study of technical replicates of blood from several donors. On this clone itself: One end of the junction does not line up with germline, which may come from a read error.

Clones were read by immunoSEQ multiplex PCR, and TCRdb kept only the in-frame ones, dropping some. In the table there are some 80,000 clones, 70% to 90% of which are singletons. CDR1 and CDR2 from the germline V gene are KGHSH and LQKENI. CDR3 length: 16 residues. The rearrangement links TRBV18 to TRBJ2-4; D perhaps matches TRBD1 (5 bases). The sample comprised PBMCs. This TCR derives from a human donor in good health. Some clones in this sample may be carry-over from other donors' samples. This CDR3 reads CAGSPQGLIAKNIQYF. The CDR3 nucleotides are TGTGCCGGCTCACCCCAGGGTCTCATAGCCAAAAACATTCAGTACTTC.